What follows are 31 T cell receptor beta chains derived from one specimen sequenced in a study of identical twins. TCRdb reprocessed the 5' RACE reads with MiXCR, giving one entry per CDR3 protein. This sample has 500,000 or so distinct CDR3 sequences, with over 11% found just once. These data are also associated with another study on yellow fever vaccine responses in identical twins.

The sequenced material came from CD4+ T cells sorted from blood. All receptors derive from a woman between 18 and 29 years old in good health.

V is TRBV25-1 and J is TRBJ2-3; 13 bases agree with TRBD2. J gave up 5 bases and V 6 bases, and 8 bases lay outside the gene matches. The CDR3 is 16 residues long. The germline V gene has CDR1 MGHDK and CDR2 SYGVNS. Here the CDR3 reads CASSGRTSGSQDTQYF. The CDR3 nucleotides are TGTGCCAGCAGCGGGCGGACTAGCGGGAGTCAAGATACGCAGTATTTT.

This clonotype has ten or more counts. CDR3 coding DNA: TGTGCCATCAGAGGGACTAGCGGGAGGTACAATGAGCAGTTCTTC. As protein: CAIRGTSGRYNEQFF. The chain has TRBV10-3 and TRBJ2-1, with 15 positions matching TRBD2. V shed 6 bases and J 4 bases; nucleotides not matched to a gene: 1. Germline CDR1 and CDR2: ENHRY and SYGVKD. The CDR3 is made up of 15 amino acids.

This clonotype was seen ten or more times. The V call is TRBV7-3, the J call TRBJ2-5, with D unclear. The CDR3 runs to 15 residues. Deletions cut 6 bases from V and 1 base from J, with 15 bases between. The V gene's germline CDR1 is SGHTA and CDR2 FQGTGA. The DNA for the CDR3 is TGTGCCAGCAGTTATGGTCAGGCGGTCCAAGAGACCCAGTACTTC. This codes for CASSYGQAVQETQYF.

In this sample, this clonotype turned up many times. J is TRBJ2-2 and V is TRBV7-2; TRBD1 matches at 10 bases. After removal of 6 bases from V and 7 bases from J, the junction contained 8 bases not matched to a gene. The CDR3 covers 15 residues. Germline loops: CDR1 SGHTA, CDR2 FQGNSA. The CDR3 sequence: CASSKGTGAYGELFF. CDR3 in DNA: TGTGCCAGCAGTAAAGGGACAGGGGCGTACGGGGAGCTGTTTTTT.

The chain employs TRBV24-1 and TRBJ2-1; TRBD1 is a possible D gene (6 bases). The CDR3 has 16 residues. Germline assignment: CDR1 KGHDR and CDR2 SFDVKD. The V and J ends lost 3 bases and 0 bases respectively, with 11 bases between them. This chain's CDR3 is CATSDPRGSSYNEQFF. The CDR3 region has the DNA TGTGCCACCAGTGATCCAAGGGGGTCCTCCTACAATGAGCAGTTCTTC.

V and J are TRBV5-6 and TRBJ2-1; tentatively, D is TRBD1 or TRBD2 (5 bases each). The CDR3 covers 17 residues. V was pared by 3 bases and J by 4 bases, with 20 bases between. Germline V CDR1 and CDR2: SGHDT, YYEEEE. In nucleotides, the CDR3 is TGTGCCAGCAGCTGGGGGTGGGGTGGAAGTGCTTACAATGAGCAGTTCTTC. It encodes CASSWGWGGSAYNEQFF.

This clonotype was recorded a few times. The chain has TRBV28 and TRBJ2-1; 9 bases align to TRBD2. The CDR3 consists of 15 residues. Per germline, CDR1 MDHEN and CDR2 SYDVKM. Unmatched junction bases numbered 10, after V lost 3 bases and J lost 10 bases. This chain's CDR3 is CASSFSLAGKGEQFF. The CDR3 coding sequence is TGTGCCAGCAGTTTTTCCCTAGCGGGAAAAGGGGAGCAGTTCTTC.

Only a few counts were recorded for this clonotype. The rearrangement links TRBV20-1 to TRBJ2-1, with TRBD2 identical over 13 bases. V dropped 0 bases and J dropped 4; count of bases not matched to a gene: 9. The CDR3 runs 18 residues. Germline CDR1 reads DFQATT; CDR2 reads SNEGSKA (reference sequence). The CDR3 sequence: CSARDRRLTSGRYNEQFF. The CDR3, as DNA: TGCAGTGCTAGAGATCGGCGCCTGACTAGCGGGAGGTACAATGAGCAGTTCTTC.

Only a few counts were recorded for this clonotype. The chain carries TRBV20-1 and TRBJ2-1, with 14 bases identical to TRBD2. The CDR3 extends over 16 amino acids. V shed 3 bases and J 7 bases; nucleotides not matched to a gene: 8. In germline, CDR1 is DFQATT, CDR2 SNEGSKA (reference sequence). The CDR3 sequence is CSASMTSGGALNEQFF. The CDR3 region has the DNA TGCAGTGCTAGTATGACTAGCGGGGGGGCACTGAATGAGCAGTTCTTC.

This clonotype showed up just a few times. The chain couples TRBV11-2 to TRBJ2-1; no clear D gene. Germline CDR1 and CDR2: SGHAT and FQNNGV. V was trimmed by 5 bases and J by 10 bases, leaving 12 bases between them. The CDR3 has 12 amino acids. The CDR3 region has the DNA TGTGCCAGCAGCGGCAGAGGTCGGGAGCAGTTCTTC. Its translation: CASSGRGREQFF.

This clonotype came up a few times. CDR3 sequence reads: CASRRTGTGYEQYF. The CDR3 DNA reads as TGTGCCAGCAGGAGAACAGGGACCGGCTACGAGCAGTACTTC. The V gene is TRBV6-1, the J gene TRBJ2-7; D perhaps matches TRBD1 (6 bases). The CDR3 sequence is 14 residues long. Trimming stripped 6 bases from V and 3 bases from J, with 15 bases between. CDR1 is MNHNS, CDR2 SASEGT, per germline.

Here the CDR3 reads CASSLLRGTSGYVGELFF. The CDR3 DNA reads TGTGCCAGCAGCCTCCTAAGGGGGACTAGCGGTTACGTCGGGGAGCTGTTTTTT. The chain carries TRBV3-1 and TRBJ2-2, with 11 bases identical to TRBD2. The CDR3 is 18 residues long. CDR1 and CDR2 (germline): LGHDT, YNNKEL (reference sequence). V shed 4 bases and J 7 bases; nucleotides not matched to a gene: 14.

This rearrangement joins TRBV6-5 to TRBJ2-7; D is unresolved. Deletions cut 2 bases from V and 0 bases from J, with 11 bases between. Germline V lookup: CDR1 MNHEY, CDR2 SVGAGI. This CDR3 spans 15 amino acids. The CDR3 loop is CASSYGGSSSYEQYF. The DNA for the CDR3 is TGTGCCAGCAGTTACGGTGGGTCTAGCTCCTACGAGCAGTACTTC.

In this sample, this clonotype turned up a few times. V gene TRBV20-1 combines with J gene TRBJ2-5; D is unclear. The CDR3 totals 11 residues. Trimming stripped 6 bases from V and 4 bases from J, with 9 bases between. Germline assignment: CDR1 DFQATT and CDR2 SNEGSKA (reference sequence). The CDR3 region has the DNA TGCAGTGCCAGCAAGCTAGAGACCCAGTACTTC. Translation: CSASKLETQYF.

This clonotype occurred a few times. V is TRBV25-1 and J is TRBJ1-1; tentative D call: TRBD1 (5 bases). V shed 1 base and J shed 1 base, with 7 bases lying between them. Germline V CDR1 and CDR2: MGHDK, SYGVNS. This CDR3 has 14 amino acids. CDR3 residues: CASSEWGRNTEAFF. The CDR3 nucleotides read TGTGCCAGCAGTGAATGGGGACGGAACACTGAAGCTTTCTTT.

This clonotype was seen once. The chain employs TRBV7-9 and TRBJ2-3; D possibly corresponds to TRBD2 (5 bases). Trimming took 5 bases from V and 2 from J, leaving 14 bases between them. The germline V gene encodes CDR1 SEHNR and CDR2 FQNEAQ (reference sequence). CDR3 length equals 15 residues. The CDR3 sequence: CASSQDSSPTDTQYF. The CDR3 DNA sequence: TGTGCCAGCAGCCAGGACTCCAGCCCCACAGATACGCAGTATTTT.

This clonotype was seen many times. The chain uses TRBV28 and TRBJ2-1, with 9 bases lining up with TRBD1. Germline CDR1 reads MDHEN; CDR2 reads SYDVKM. The CDR3 extends over 16 amino acids. V lost 4 bases, J lost 5 bases, and 9 bases stayed unmatched. The CDR3, as DNA: TGTGCCAGCAGTTCATGGGGACAGGGCGACAACAATGAGCAGTTCTTC. Its translation is CASSSWGQGDNNEQFF.

The V and J genes are TRBV4-3 and TRBJ2-5; perhaps TRBD1 as D (5 bases). With 0 bases removed from V and 6 bases from J, the gap between germline ends came to 14 bases. Germline values: CDR1 LGHNA, CDR2 YSLEER. This CDR3 comprises 15 residues. The CDR3 reads CASSQEWGSPKTQYF. CDR3 coding DNA: TGCGCCAGCAGCCAAGAATGGGGCAGCCCCAAGACCCAGTACTTC.

The chain carries TRBV15 and TRBJ1-4; D uncertain. Germline CDR1 reads LNHNV; CDR2 reads YYDKDF (reference sequence). CDR3 length: 14 residues. The V end lost 0 bases, the J end lost 7 bases, and 9 bases lay between the germline ends. CDR3 nucleotides: TGTGCCACCAGCAGAGAGCCCGAGAGTGAAAAACTGTTTTTT. Translated, it gives CATSREPESEKLFF. Full variable domain (rest looked up from reference TRBV15 and TRBJ1-4): DAMVIQNPRYQVTQFGKPVTLSCSQTLNHNVMYWYQQKSSQAPKLLFHYYDKDFNNEADTPDNFQSRRPNTSFCFLDIRSPGLGDTAMYLCATSREPESEKLFFGSGTQLSVL.

In this sample, this clonotype turned up many times. The chain uses TRBV20-1 and TRBJ1-1; TRBD1 aligns across 7 bases. Germline V gene sequence: CDR1 DFQATT, CDR2 SNEGSKA (reference sequence). J lost 2 bases, V lost 3 bases, and 6 bases had no gene match. The CDR3 spans 14 residues. The CDR3: CSASDRVSNTEAFF. In DNA, the CDR3 is TGCAGTGCTAGCGACAGGGTTTCTAACACTGAAGCTTTCTTT.

In this sample, this clonotype turned up a few times. The chain couples TRBV24-1 to TRBJ2-3; D gene unclear. This CDR3 contains 13 residues. Germline values: CDR1 KGHDR, CDR2 SFDVKD. The V end lost 2 bases, the J end lost 5 bases, and 7 bases lay between the germline ends. The CDR3 sequence: CATSDSPEDTQYF. In nucleotides, the CDR3 is TGTGCCACCAGTGATTCCCCTGAAGATACGCAGTATTTT.

V and J are TRBV6-1 and TRBJ2-1; the D call may be TRBD1 or TRBD2 (5 bases each). V lost 6 bases and J 7 bases, leaving 28 bases between the germline ends. The CDR3 sequence is 18 residues long. The V gene's germline CDR1 is MNHNS and CDR2 SASEGT. CDR3 in amino acids: CASSPGTGRPRDRNEQFF. As DNA, the CDR3 is TGTGCCAGCAGCCCGGGTACAGGTCGCCCGAGGGATAGGAATGAGCAGTTCTTC.

The chain combines TRBV11-2 with TRBJ2-1; D gene unclear. The CDR3 extends over 13 amino acids. Per the germline V gene, CDR1 is SGHAT and CDR2 is FQNNGV. V was pared by 5 bases and J by 8 bases, with 13 bases between. The CDR3 nucleotides are TGTGCCAGCAGCCCCTATCTGATGGATGAGCAGTTCTTC. It encodes CASSPYLMDEQFF.

CDR3: CASSIGTRADTQYF. CDR3 bases: TGCGCCAGCAGCATAGGGACTCGCGCAGATACGCAGTATTTT. The V and J genes are TRBV5-1 and TRBJ2-3; D perhaps matches TRBD2 (6 bases). V lost 4 bases, J lost 4 bases, and 13 bases lay in between. From germline, CDR1 is SGHRS and CDR2 YFSETQ. The CDR3 is made up of 14 amino acids.

The chain has TRBV6-5 and TRBJ2-5; 7 nucleotides line up with TRBD1. V gave up 5 bases and J gave up 2 bases; unmatched junction bases: 5. This CDR3 region has 14 residues. Germline V gene data show CDR1 as MNHEY and CDR2 as SVGAGI. CDR3: CASSTWDRQETQYF. The CDR3 coding sequence is TGTGCCAGCAGTACCTGGGACAGACAAGAGACCCAGTACTTC.

This clonotype was picked up a small number of times. This chain joins TRBV6-1 and TRBJ2-2, with 8 bases that match TRBD2. This CDR3 has 16 residues. Germline trimming cut 3 bases from V and 2 bases from J; bases unmatched to any gene: 5. From germline, CDR1 is MNHNS and CDR2 SASEGT. CDR3 in amino acids: CASSDLLAANTGELFF. In DNA, the CDR3 is TGTGCCAGCAGTGATTTACTAGCGGCAAACACCGGGGAGCTGTTTTTT.

This clonotype was detected only a few times. The J gene is TRBJ2-5, the V gene TRBV5-1; 7 nucleotides match TRBD2. In germline, CDR1 is SGHRS, CDR2 YFSETQ. V dropped 6 bases and J dropped 5; count of bases not matched to a gene: 13. This CDR3 region has 15 residues. The CDR3 is CASTTGGGDVETQYF. DNA of the CDR3: TGCGCCAGCACTACAGGCGGGGGAGATGTCGAGACCCAGTACTTC.

The chain has TRBV28 and TRBJ2-7; weak D call: TRBD2 (7 bases). The CDR3 is 18 amino acids. Trimming took 7 bases from V and 2 from J, leaving 27 bases between them. CDR1 MDHEN and CDR2 SYDVKM come from the germline V gene. The CDR3: CASNSQAGTGGFTYEQYF. The CDR3, as DNA: TGTGCCAGCAATTCCCAAGCCGGGACGGGGGGCTTTACCTACGAGCAGTACTTC.

The sample holds many counts of this clonotype. The CDR3 DNA is TGCGCCAGCAGCTTGGGCGGGAGCTCCTACAATGAGCAGTTCTTC. Protein sequence: CASSLGGSSYNEQFF. The V gene is TRBV5-1, the J gene TRBJ2-1, with 7 bases that match TRBD2. J gave up 0 bases and V 0 bases, and 0 bases lay outside the gene matches. Germline V CDR1 and CDR2: SGHRS, YFSETQ. The CDR3 sequence is 15 residues long. Filled out from reference TRBV5-1 and TRBJ2-1, the complete variable domain reads KAGVTQTPRYLIKTRGQQVTLSCSPISGHRSVSWYQQTPGQGLQFLFEYFSETQRNKGNFPGRFSGRQFSNSRSEMNVSTLELGDSALYLCASSLGGSSYNEQFFGPGTRLTVL.

Only a few counts were recorded for this clonotype. This chain connects TRBV9 to TRBJ2-1; D unresolved. V was clipped by 2 bases and J by 0 bases, with 6 bases between them. Germline V gene data show CDR1 as SGDLS and CDR2 as YYNGEE. This CDR3 is 14 amino acids long. CDR3 protein: CASSVDYSYNEQFF. The DNA for the CDR3 is TGTGCCAGCAGCGTGGATTACTCCTACAATGAGCAGTTCTTC. The full variable domain, its missing parts supplied by reference TRBV9 and TRBJ2-1, is DSGVTQTPKHLITATGQRVTLRCSPRSGDLSVYWYQQSLDQGLQFLIQYYNGEERAKGNILERFSAQQFPDLHSELNLSSLELGDSALYFCASSVDYSYNEQFFGPGTRLTVL.

This clonotype occurred a few times. This chain connects TRBV5-1 to TRBJ2-4; 7 nucleotides align to TRBD1. V lost 0 bases to trimming and J lost 12 bases; unmatched junction nucleotides: 9. CDR3 length: 14 residues. Per the germline V gene, CDR1 is SGHRS and CDR2 is YFSETQ. This chain's CDR3 is CASSLGRTGDGQYF. The CDR3 bases are TGCGCCAGCAGCTTGGGACGTACAGGGGACGGTCAGTACTTC. Using reference TRBV5-1 and TRBJ2-4 for the parts outside the CDR3, the full variable domain is KAGVTQTPRYLIKTRGQQVTLSCSPISGHRSVSWYQQTPGQGLQFLFEYFSETQRNKGNFPGRFSGRQFSNSRSEMNVSTLELGDSALYLCASSLGRTGDGQYFGAGTRLSVL.